These T cell receptor beta chains were read from a single sample in a study of blood T cell repertoires in COVID-19. Sequencing was performed with immunoSEQ multiplex PCR; in TCRdb, only in-frame clones are kept and a portion is missing. The repertoire holds some 240,000 clones, 89% seen once, with roughly 6.5% in the top ten. Sequenced sample: peripheral blood. These receptors all stem from a man aged 55 to 69 who had recovered from COVID-19. Both conserved end residues are part of each CDR3. The D gene is left open where the match is weak. A clone size is listed for some rows: how often the clone was seen (once, few, many), or a class if it is expanded.

d_gene: NA
len: 16
abundance: NA
j_gene: TRBJ2-7
v_gene: TRBV4-1
CDR3aa: CASSQVAGGPLGEQYF
CDR3nt: TGCGCCAGCAGCCAAGTGGCCGGGGGACCCTTAGGGGAGCAGTACTTC

d_gene: TRBD1
len: 16
abundance: NA
j_gene: TRBJ2-1
v_gene: TRBV24-1
CDR3aa: CATSDPTGTGKGEQFF
CDR3nt: TGTGCCACCAGTGATCCAACCGGGACAGGGAAAGGTGAGCAGTTCTTC

d_gene: NA
len: 16
abundance: NA
j_gene: TRBJ1-2
v_gene: TRBV27
CDR3aa: CASSREAGSYNYGYTF
CDR3nt: TGTGCCAGCAGCAGGGAGGCAGGGAGCTATAATTATGGCTACACCTTC

d_gene: NA
len: 14
abundance: once
j_gene: TRBJ1-4
v_gene: TRBV3-1/TRBV3-2
CDR3aa: CASSQDLAVEKLFF
CDR3nt: TGTGCCAGCAGCCAAGATTTGGCAGTAGAAAAACTGTTTTTT

d_gene: TRBD1
len: 12
abundance: NA
j_gene: TRBJ1-1
v_gene: TRBV7-9
CDR3aa: CASSSWTGLAFF
CDR3nt: TGTGCCAGCAGCAGCTGGACAGGGTTAGCTTTCTTT

d_gene: TRBD1
len: 13
abundance: NA
j_gene: TRBJ2-7
v_gene: TRBV27
CDR3aa: CASRRQGFYEQYF
CDR3nt: TGTGCCAGCAGAAGACAGGGTTTCTACGAGCAGTACTTC

d_gene: TRBD1
len: 14
abundance: NA
j_gene: TRBJ2-7
v_gene: TRBV18
CDR3aa: CASSPGTGWYEQYF
CDR3nt: TGTGCCAGCTCTCCCGGGACAGGGTGGTACGAGCAGTACTTC

d_gene: TRBD1
len: 13
abundance: NA
j_gene: TRBJ1-2
v_gene: TRBV7-2
CDR3aa: CASSFGQGYGYTF
CDR3nt: TGTGCCAGCAGCTTTGGACAGGGTTATGGCTACACCTTC

d_gene: TRBD1
len: 15
abundance: NA
j_gene: TRBJ2-2
v_gene: TRBV28
CDR3aa: CASSLRGQGAGELFF
CDR3nt: TGTGCCAGCAGTTTGCGTGGACAGGGTGCCGGGGAGCTGTTTTTT

d_gene: NA
len: 14
abundance: NA
j_gene: TRBJ1-2
v_gene: TRBV19
CDR3aa: CASSIGPGTYGYTF
CDR3nt: TGTGCCAGTAGTATCGGACCAGGGACTTATGGCTACACCTTC

d_gene: NA
len: 14
abundance: NA
j_gene: TRBJ1-2
v_gene: TRBV7-9
CDR3aa: CASSQAGVEVGYTF
CDR3nt: TGTGCCAGCAGCCAGGCGGGGGTCGAGGTTGGCTACACCTTC

d_gene: NA
len: 13
abundance: NA
j_gene: TRBJ1-5
v_gene: TRBV19
CDR3aa: CASTRAGRQPQHF
CDR3nt: TGTGCCAGTACCCGGGCAGGGCGGCAGCCCCAGCATTTT

d_gene: TRBD1
len: 15
abundance: NA
j_gene: TRBJ2-2
v_gene: TRBV9
CDR3aa: CASSEGTGAGGELFF
CDR3nt: TGTGCCAGCAGCGAAGGGACAGGCGCCGGCGGGGAGCTGTTTTTT

d_gene: NA
len: 13
abundance: NA
j_gene: TRBJ1-2
v_gene: TRBV18
CDR3aa: CASSRDPGDGYTF
CDR3nt: TGTGCCAGCTCGAGAGACCCGGGGGATGGCTACACCTTC

d_gene: NA
len: 13
abundance: once
j_gene: TRBJ2-1
v_gene: TRBV4-3
CDR3aa: CASSQSTSTEQFF
CDR3nt: TGCGCCAGCAGCCAATCAACTAGTACTGAGCAGTTCTTC

d_gene: NA
len: 13
abundance: NA
j_gene: TRBJ1-2
v_gene: TRBV5-1
CDR3aa: CASSEGTSGGYTF
CDR3nt: TGCGCCAGCAGCGAAGGGACTTCGGGGGGCTACACCTTC

d_gene: NA
len: 16
abundance: NA
j_gene: TRBJ1-4
v_gene: TRBV5-8
CDR3aa: CASSLGRQATNEKLFF
CDR3nt: TGTGCCAGCAGCTTGGGACGACAGGCAACTAATGAAAAACTGTTTTTT

d_gene: NA
len: 14
abundance: NA
j_gene: TRBJ1-5
v_gene: TRBV19
CDR3aa: CASSILSGNQPQHF
CDR3nt: TGTGCCAGTAGTATCCTGTCCGGGAATCAGCCCCAGCATTTT

d_gene: TRBD1
len: 15
abundance: once
j_gene: TRBJ1-2
v_gene: TRBV7-2
CDR3aa: CASSFYQGENGGYTF
CDR3nt: TGTGCCAGCAGCTTTTACCAGGGGGAAAACGGTGGCTACACCTTC

d_gene: NA
len: 14
abundance: once
j_gene: TRBJ1-2
v_gene: TRBV5-1
CDR3aa: CASSLGLGVYGYTF
CDR3nt: TGCGCCAGCAGCTTGGGTCTCGGAGTCTATGGCTACACCTTC

d_gene: NA
len: 13
abundance: NA
j_gene: TRBJ1-2
v_gene: TRBV12-3/TRBV12-4
CDR3aa: CASSVSAGYGYTF
CDR3nt: TGTGCCAGCAGCGTCAGTGCTGGCTATGGCTACACCTTC

d_gene: NA
len: 14
abundance: NA
j_gene: TRBJ1-2
v_gene: TRBV9
CDR3aa: CASSVEGTGAGYTF
CDR3nt: TGTGCCAGCAGCGTAGAGGGGACGGGAGCTGGCTACACCTTC

d_gene: NA
len: 15
abundance: NA
j_gene: TRBJ2-3
v_gene: TRBV9
CDR3aa: CASSLQGYSTDTQYF
CDR3nt: TGTGCCAGCAGCCTCCAGGGGTACAGCACAGATACGCAGTATTTT

d_gene: NA
len: 13
abundance: NA
j_gene: TRBJ1-2
v_gene: TRBV29-1
CDR3aa: CSVDTGLGYGYTF
CDR3nt: TGCAGCGTTGACACAGGCTTAGGCTATGGCTACACCTTC

d_gene: NA
len: 15
abundance: once
j_gene: TRBJ1-6
v_gene: TRBV7-3
CDR3aa: CASSLDLYGGSPLHF
CDR3nt: TGTGCCAGCAGCCTCGACCTTTACGGCGGATCACCCCTCCACTTT